This passage covers 12 T cell receptor beta chains from one sample sequenced in a study of cytomegalovirus exposure and HLA in healthy donors. Use of 60 Vbeta and 13 Jbeta primers characterized the PCR. Using immunoSEQ multiplex PCR, the repertoire was profiled, and TCRdb retains in-frame clones only, with some absent. The sample has about 50,000 clones, roughly 80% seen once. Sequencing was carried out using PBMCs. The receptor set was obtained from a man in his thirties or forties in good health and CMV-seronegative.

The chain employs TRBV5-1 and TRBJ2-5; 11 bases align to TRBD2. Germline lookup yields CDR1 SGHRS and CDR2 YFSETQ. V was pared by 0 bases and J by 1 base, with 5 bases of the junction left unmatched. The CDR3 is 17 amino acids. The CDR3 region is CASSLVGTSGRQETQYF. The CDR3, as DNA: TGCGCCAGCAGCTTGGTCGGGACTAGCGGCCGCCAAGAGACCCAGTACTTC.

V is TRBV5-1 and J is TRBJ1-4; D not certain. The CDR3 covers 14 residues. Germline V gene sequence: CDR1 SGHRS, CDR2 YFSETQ. The V end was cut by 7 bases, the J end by 5 bases, with 15 bases between. CDR3 DNA sequence: TGCGCCAGCGCGGCTGGCGGGGAGAATGAAAAACTGTTTTTT. It codes for CASAAGGENEKLFF.

The rearrangement links TRBV28 to TRBJ1-2; the D gene is possibly TRBD1 (6 bases). Trimming left V 7 bases short and J 8 bases short, with 20 bases between. Germline V gene lookup returns CDR1 MDHEN and CDR2 SYDVKM. The CDR3 consists of 14 residues. Here the CDR3 DNA reads TGTGCCAGCACCTCGACAGGAACCTTAGGGGGCTACACCTTC. Translation gives CASTSTGTLGGYTF.

In its sample, this clone was seen a few times. The rearrangement links TRBV7-9 to TRBJ1-5, with a possible D match to TRBD1 (5 bases). The germline V and J ends were trimmed by 5 bases and 0 bases, with 14 bases remaining between them. The CDR3 extends over 16 amino acids. Germline V gene sequence: CDR1 SEHNR, CDR2 FQNEAQ (reference sequence). The CDR3 DNA reads as TGTGCCAGCAGCCGCTGGGGGGGAGTTAGCAATCAGCCCCAGCATTTT. The encoded protein is CASSRWGGVSNQPQHF.

This chain joins TRBV19 and TRBJ1-2, with 11 bases aligning to TRBD1. The CDR3 spans 15 residues. Per germline, CDR1 LNHDA and CDR2 SQIVND (reference sequence). With V trimmed by 7 bases and J by 7 bases, 11 bases remained unmatched. CDR3: CASKGQGARVVGYTF. The CDR3 DNA is TGTGCCAGTAAAGGACAGGGGGCGCGGGTAGTTGGCTACACCTTC. Looking up the rest from reference TRBV19 and TRBJ1-2 gives the full variable domain: DGGITQSPKYLFRKEGQNVTLSCEQNLNHDAMYWYRQDPGQGLRLIYYSQIVNDFQKGDIAEGYSVSREKKESFPLTVTSAQKNPTAFYLCASKGQGARVVGYTFGSGTRLTVV.

This sequence joins TRBV2 and TRBJ2-1; 13 bases match TRBD2. From germline, CDR1 is SNHLY and CDR2 FYNNEI. The length of the CDR3 is 13 residues. V shed 6 bases and J 13 bases; nucleotides not matched to a gene: 6. CDR3 bases: TGTGCCAGCAGGACTAGCGGGAGGAGCCCCCAGTTCTTC. This sequence encodes CASRTSGRSPQFF. The complete variable domain, with remaining parts taken from reference TRBV2 and TRBJ2-1, reads EPEVTQTPSHQVTQMGQEVILRCVPISNHLYFYWYRQILGQKVEFLVSFYNNEISEKSEIFDDQFSVERPDGSNFTLKIRSTKLEDSAMYFCASRTSGRSPQFFGPGTRLTVL.

V and J are TRBV7-6 and TRBJ1-3, with D perhaps matching TRBD1 (6 bases). CDR3 size: 15 residues. V gave up 8 bases and J gave up 0 bases, with 14 bases separating them. Germline CDR1 is SGHVS and CDR2 is FNYEAQ. Here the CDR3 DNA reads TGTGCCAGCTCGGGGGGACACGGCTCTGGAAACACCATATATTTT. Encoded protein: CASSGGHGSGNTIYF.

This clone was seen a handful of times. V and J are TRBV6-6 and TRBJ1-1; 8 nucleotides match TRBD1. Germline CDR1 reads MNHNY; CDR2 reads SVGAGI (reference sequence). The junction had 4 bases not matched to a gene; V was cut back by 6 bases and J by 7 bases. The CDR3 length is 12 residues. The CDR3 is CASRPQGDEAFF. DNA of the CDR3: TGTGCCAGCAGACCACAGGGGGATGAAGCTTTCTTT.

The CDR3 spells CASSQDIRRSEAFF. CDR3 nucleotides: TGTGCCAGCAGCCAAGATATTAGGAGATCTGAAGCTTTCTTT. The V and J genes are TRBV14 and TRBJ1-1; D is unresolved. V was cut by 0 bases and J by 6 bases, with 11 bases left in between. Germline CDR1 is SGHDN and CDR2 is FVKESK. The CDR3 has 14 residues.

V gene TRBV11-3 combines with J gene TRBJ2-1; TRBD2 might be the D (5 bases). Germline V CDR1 and CDR2: SGHNT, YENEEA. V was trimmed by 3 bases and J by 0 bases, leaving 9 bases between them. CDR3 length: 15 residues. The CDR3 nucleotides read TGTGCCAGCAGCTTCGGAAGCGGCTCCTACAATGAGCAGTTCTTC. Amino acids: CASSFGSGSYNEQFF.

The J gene is TRBJ2-7, the V gene TRBV5-4; 9 nucleotides align to TRBD1. V shed 6 bases, J shed 3 bases, and the junction held 13 bases outside the gene matches. Germline CDR1 SGHNT, CDR2 YYREEE (reference sequence). The CDR3 is 16 residues long. The CDR3 is CASTPPGDRANYEQYF. DNA for the CDR3: TGTGCCAGCACCCCCCCCGGGGACAGGGCAAACTACGAGCAGTACTTC. Variable domain in full (rest from reference TRBV5-4 and TRBJ2-7): ETGVTQSPTHLIKTRGQQVTLRCSSQSGHNTVSWYQQALGQGPQFIFQYYREEENGRGNFPPRFSGLQFPNYSSELNVNALELDDSALYLCASTPPGDRANYEQYFGPGTRLTVT.

The chain links TRBV5-6 to TRBJ2-4, with D maybe TRBD1 (6 bases). Trimming took 4 bases from V and 1 from J, leaving 15 bases between them. The CDR3 is 16 residues long. Per the germline V gene, CDR1 is SGHDT and CDR2 is YYEEEE. For the CDR3, the DNA is TGTGCCAGCAGCCTCAAAAACAGGGAGGCCAAAAACATTCAGTACTTC. It is translated as CASSLKNREAKNIQYF.